This T cell receptor beta chain was recorded in a study of blood T cell repertoires in COVID-19. Study context: COVID-19 samples, acute and convalescent, were from the United States, Italy and Spain. The analysed material was cDNA or gDNA that came from T cells, B-cell-depleted T cells, or PBMCs.

Data came from immunoSEQ multiplex PCR; TCRdb stores just in-frame clones and leaves some out. The table records under 200,000 clones, about 87% of them present only once. This clone was counted once. In Seattle, patients joined the study during active infection and were tracked longitudinally. The TCR originated in a woman aged 70 to 79 with COVID-19, enrolled during active disease. The sequenced sample was peripheral blood.

CDR3 DNA sequence: TGCAGCGCCTCTCCAGGGGGCAGTTACGATACGCAGTATTTT. It translates to CSASPGGSYDTQYF. The rearrangement uses TRBV29-1 and TRBJ2-3, with 8 bases that match TRBD1. V dropped 7 bases and J dropped 6; count of bases not matched to a gene: 12. Germline values: CDR1 SQVTM, CDR2 ANQGSEA. The CDR3 runs 14 residues.